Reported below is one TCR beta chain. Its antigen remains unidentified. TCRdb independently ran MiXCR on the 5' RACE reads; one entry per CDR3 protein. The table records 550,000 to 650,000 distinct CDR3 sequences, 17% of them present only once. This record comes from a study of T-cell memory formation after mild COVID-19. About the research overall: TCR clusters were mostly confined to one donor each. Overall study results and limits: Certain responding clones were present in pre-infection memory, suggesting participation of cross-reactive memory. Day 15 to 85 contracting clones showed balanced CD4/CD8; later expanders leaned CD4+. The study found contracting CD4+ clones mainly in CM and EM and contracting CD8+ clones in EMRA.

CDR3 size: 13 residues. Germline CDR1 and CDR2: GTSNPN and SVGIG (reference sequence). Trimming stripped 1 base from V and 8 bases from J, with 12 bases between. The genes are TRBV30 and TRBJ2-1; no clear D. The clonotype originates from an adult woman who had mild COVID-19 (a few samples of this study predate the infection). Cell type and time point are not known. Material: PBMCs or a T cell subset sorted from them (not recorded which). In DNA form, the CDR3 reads TGTGCCTGGAGTGCCCGCCGGTGGGATGAGCAGTTCTTC. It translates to CAWSARRWDEQFF.